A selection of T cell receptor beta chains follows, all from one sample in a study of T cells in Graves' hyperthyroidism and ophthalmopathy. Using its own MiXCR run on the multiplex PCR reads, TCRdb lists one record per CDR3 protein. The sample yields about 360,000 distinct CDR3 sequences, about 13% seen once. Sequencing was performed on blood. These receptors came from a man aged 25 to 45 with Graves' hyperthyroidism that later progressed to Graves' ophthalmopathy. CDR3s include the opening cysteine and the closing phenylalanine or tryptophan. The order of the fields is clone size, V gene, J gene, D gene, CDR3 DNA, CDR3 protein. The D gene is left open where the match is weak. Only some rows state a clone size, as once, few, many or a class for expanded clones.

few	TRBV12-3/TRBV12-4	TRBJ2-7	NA	TGTGCCAGCAGTCCTGACAGCGACGAGCAGTACTTC	CASSPDSDEQYF
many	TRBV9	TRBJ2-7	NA	TGTGCCAGCAGCGTAGAATCGGGCTACGAGCAGTACTTC	CASSVESGYEQYF
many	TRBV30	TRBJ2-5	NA	TGTGCCTGGAGTGCCACCCCGGGAAGGGCAGAGACCCAGTACTTC	CAWSATPGRAETQYF
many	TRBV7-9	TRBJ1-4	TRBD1	TGTGCCAGCAGCTTAGAGCCTAAGACAGGGCCTAAGGTATACGAAAAACTGTTTTTT	CASSLEPKTGPKVYEKLFF
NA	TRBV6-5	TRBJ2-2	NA	TGTGCCAGCAGTTATTCAGGGTTAGGCACCGGGGAGCTGTTTTTT	CASSYSGLGTGELFF
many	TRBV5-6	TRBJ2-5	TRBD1	TGTGCCAGCAGGCCCACACAGGGGGCTGGGGAGACCCAGTACTTC	CASRPTQGAGETQYF
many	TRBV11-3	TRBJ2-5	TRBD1	TGTGCCAGCAGCCCCCGACAGGGTGTGGAGACCCAGTACTTC	CASSPRQGVETQYF
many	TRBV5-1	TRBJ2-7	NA	TGCGCCAGCAGCTTGGGTGAGGGGTTCTACGAGCAGTACTTC	CASSLGEGFYEQYF
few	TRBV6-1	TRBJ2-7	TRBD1	TGTGCCAGCAGTGAATTAGGGACAGGGACCTACGAGCAGTACTTC	CASSELGTGTYEQYF
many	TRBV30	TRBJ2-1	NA	TGTGCCTGGACGGACAGCCCCTCCTACAATGAGCAGTTCTTC	CAWTDSPSYNEQFF
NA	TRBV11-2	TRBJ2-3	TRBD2	TGTGCCAGCAGGTATACTAGCGGGGGAGTCACAGATACGCAGTATTTT	CASRYTSGGVTDTQYF
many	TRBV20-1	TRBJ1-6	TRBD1	TGCAGTGCTAGGGGGACAGGGGGTTCACCCCTCCACTTT	CSARGTGGSPLHF
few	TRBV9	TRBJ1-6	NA	TGTGCCAGCAGCGGGACCTCGGGCATTTCACCCCTCCACTTT	CASSGTSGISPLHF
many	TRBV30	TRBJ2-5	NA	TGTGCCTGGAGTGTAAAACAGTCCCAAGAGACCCAGTACTTC	CAWSVKQSQETQYF
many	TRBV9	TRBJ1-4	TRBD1	TGTGCCAGCAGCGTAGGAGGACAGGGAGTGGATGAAAAACTGTTTTTT	CASSVGGQGVDEKLFF
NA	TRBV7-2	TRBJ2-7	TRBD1	TGTGCCAGCAGCTTAGTACAGGGGGCTTTCGAGCAGTACTTC	CASSLVQGAFEQYF
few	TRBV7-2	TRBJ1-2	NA	TGTGCCAGCAGCCTGGGGCCGGGGCACTATGGCTACACCTTC	CASSLGPGHYGYTF
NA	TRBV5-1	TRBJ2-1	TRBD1	TGCGCCAGCAGCTCGCAGGGACAGGGGGCTAATGAGCAGTTCTTC	CASSSQGQGANEQFF
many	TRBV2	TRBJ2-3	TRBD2	TGTGCCAGCAGTGACTGGGACTACGGCACAGATACGCAGTATTTT	CASSDWDYGTDTQYF
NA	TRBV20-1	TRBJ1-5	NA	TGCAGTGCTGTCCCTTGGAATCAGCCCCAGCATTTT	CSAVPWNQPQHF
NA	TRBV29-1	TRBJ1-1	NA	TGCAGCGTCGTCGACAGGCTCAACACTGAAGCTTTCTTT	CSVVDRLNTEAFF
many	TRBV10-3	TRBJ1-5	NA	TGTGCCATCAGTGAGTTCTTACAGGGAAATCAGCCCCAGCATTTT	CAISEFLQGNQPQHF
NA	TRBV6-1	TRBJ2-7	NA	TGTGCCAGCAGTGAGGCAGGGGGGGCCCCCTACGAGCAGTACTTC	CASSEAGGAPYEQYF
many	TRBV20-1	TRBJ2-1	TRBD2	TGCAGTACCATTTCAGCGGGGAGGCTACACAATGAGCAGTTCTTC	CSTISAGRLHNEQFF
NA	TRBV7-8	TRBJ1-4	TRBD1	TGTGCCAGCAGCTTAGGGGCCCGGACAGGGGATGAAAAACTGTTTTTT	CASSLGARTGDEKLFF
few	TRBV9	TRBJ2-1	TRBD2	TGTGCCAGCAGCGGTAGCGGCGGGGGGGCCGTCTACAATGAGCAGTTCTTC	CASSGSGGGAVYNEQFF
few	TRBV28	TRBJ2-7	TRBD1	TGTGCCAGCAGTTTATGGGACAGGGGCTACCTCGAGCAGTACTTC	CASSLWDRGYLEQYF
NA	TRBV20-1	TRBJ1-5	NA	TGCAGTGCTAGAGATCCTTGGCAGGGTAATCAGCCCCAGCATTTT	CSARDPWQGNQPQHF
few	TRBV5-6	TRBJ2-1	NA	TGTGCCAGCAATGAGGGCAATGAGCAGTTCTTC	CASNEGNEQFF
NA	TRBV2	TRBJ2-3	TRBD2	TGTGCCAGCAGTGAAGATGTAGCGGGGGAAACAGATACGCAGTATTTT	CASSEDVAGETDTQYF
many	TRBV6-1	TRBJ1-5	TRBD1	TGTGCCAGCAGTCCCCGGACAGGGGACAATCAGCCCCAGCATTTT	CASSPRTGDNQPQHF
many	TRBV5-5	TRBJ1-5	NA	TGTGCCAGCAGCTTGGAACAGAGACAGCCCCAGCATTTT	CASSLEQRQPQHF
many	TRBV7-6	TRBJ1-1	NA	TGTGCCAGCAGCTTAGAGCAGGCGAACACTGAAGCTTTCTTT	CASSLEQANTEAFF
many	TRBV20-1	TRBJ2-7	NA	TGCAGTGCTAGATCTGGAGTCGGAGGCTACGAGCAGTACTTC	CSARSGVGGYEQYF
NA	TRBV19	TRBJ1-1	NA	TGTGCCAGTAGTATAGAGGGATGGAACACTGAAGCTTTCTTT	CASSIEGWNTEAFF
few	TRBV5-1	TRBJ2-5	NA	TGCGCCAGCAGCCCGGGACACCTCCAAGAGACCCAGTACTTC	CASSPGHLQETQYF
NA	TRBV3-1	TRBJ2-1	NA	TGTGCCAGCAGCCAAATCCCGGCCAATGAGCAGTTCTTC	CASSQIPANEQFF
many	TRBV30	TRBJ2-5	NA	TGTGCCTGGAGTGTGAGTTTGGAGACCCAGTACTTC	CAWSVSLETQYF
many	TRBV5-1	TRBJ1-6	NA	TGCGCCAGCAGCTTTCTAGACGAGGGTTCACCCCTCCACTTT	CASSFLDEGSPLHF
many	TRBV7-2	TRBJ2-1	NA	TGTGCCAGCAGCTTGGGGCCCCAGGGTGAGCAGTTCTTC	CASSLGPQGEQFF
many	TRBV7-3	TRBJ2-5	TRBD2	TGTGCCAGCAGCTCGGGGGGGACCCAAGAGACCCAGTACTTC	CASSSGGTQETQYF
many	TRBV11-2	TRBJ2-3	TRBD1	TGTGCCAGCAGCCAACGAGGGGGCGGAGGCCTACCTAGCACAGATACGCAGTATTTT	CASSQRGGGGLPSTDTQYF
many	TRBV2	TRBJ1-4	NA	TGTGCCAGCAGTGTCACGCCCCAGTTGGAAAAACTGTTTTTT	CASSVTPQLEKLFF
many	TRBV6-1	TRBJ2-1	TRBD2	TGTGCCAGCCATGCTAGAGGCGGGGGGGTATACAATGAGCAGTTCTTC	CASHARGGGVYNEQFF
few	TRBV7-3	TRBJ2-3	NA	TGTGCCAGCAGCTTAGGCGGGGCCATGGTTACGCAGTATTTT	CASSLGGAMVTQYF
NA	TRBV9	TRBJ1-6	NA	TGTGCCAGCAGCTCCCGGGCAGAGAGCTCCTATAATTCACCCCTCCACTTT	CASSSRAESSYNSPLHF
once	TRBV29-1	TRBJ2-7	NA	TGCAGCGTTTTTCATTCTAGCTACGAGCAGTACTTC	CSVFHSSYEQYF
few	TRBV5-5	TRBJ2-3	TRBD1	TGTGCCAGCAGCCCCGGGACAGGGCAAGATACGCAGTATTTT	CASSPGTGQDTQYF
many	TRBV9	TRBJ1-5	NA	TGTGCCAGCAGCTACGGCGAGGGAAATCAGCCCCAGCATTTT	CASSYGEGNQPQHF
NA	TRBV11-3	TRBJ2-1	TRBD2	TGTGCCAGCAGCTTAATAGCGGGGGGGTATGATGAGCAGTTCTTC	CASSLIAGGYDEQFF
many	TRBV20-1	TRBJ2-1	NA	TGCAGTGCTAGGGTCGCTAGCCTAGGGGACTACAATGAGCAGTTCTTC	CSARVASLGDYNEQFF
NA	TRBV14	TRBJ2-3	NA	TGTGCCAGCAGCCAAGAGTCGCCCGAAGGATGGGGCCCAGATACGCAGTATTTT	CASSQESPEGWGPDTQYF
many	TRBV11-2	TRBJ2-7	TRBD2	TGTGCCAGCAGCTCACCGGGACTAGCTAAGGGAGAGCAGTACTTC	CASSSPGLAKGEQYF
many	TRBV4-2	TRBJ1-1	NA	TGTGCCAGCAGCCCGAGGACACAGAACACTGAAGCTTTCTTT	CASSPRTQNTEAFF